The rows below give T cell receptor beta chains drawn from one sample of a study of T cell responses to AZD1222 COVID-19 vaccine. The data were produced by immunoSEQ multiplex PCR, yet TCRdb's version contains in-frame clones alone and is incomplete. The data contain around 130,000 clones, over 75% of them singletons. The sample was peripheral blood, taken on day 0 of AZD1222 vaccination. The origin of the receptors is an adult in good health. The CDR3 runs from the conserved cysteine through the conserved F or W. D genes are given only for firm matches. Not all rows give a size; the values are once, few, many and, for expanded clones, a class.

j_call: TRBJ2-3
clone_size: NA
v_call: TRBV19
d_call: NA
cdr3_nt: TGTGCCACCAGGGGTGGCGGAGATACGCAGTATTTT
cdr3_aa: CATRGGGDTQYF

j_call: TRBJ2-2
clone_size: NA
v_call: TRBV7-3
d_call: NA
cdr3_nt: TGTGCCAGCAGCTTGAACACCGGGGAGCTGTTTTTT
cdr3_aa: CASSLNTGELFF

j_call: TRBJ1-2
clone_size: NA
v_call: TRBV4-3
d_call: NA
cdr3_nt: TGCGCCAGCAGCCAAGATACTCAACAGGGCAATGGCTACACCTTC
cdr3_aa: CASSQDTQQGNGYTF

j_call: TRBJ1-2
clone_size: NA
v_call: TRBV30
d_call: NA
cdr3_nt: TGTGCCTGGACCGACCAATATGGCTACACCTTC
cdr3_aa: CAWTDQYGYTF

j_call: TRBJ2-7
clone_size: once
v_call: TRBV13
d_call: TRBD1
cdr3_nt: TGTGCCAGCAGCGCCGATGACAGGGGCGAGCAGTACTTC
cdr3_aa: CASSADDRGEQYF

j_call: TRBJ1-2
clone_size: NA
v_call: TRBV5-8
d_call: NA
cdr3_nt: TGTGCCAGCAGCTTGCGCGATTATGGCTACACCTTC
cdr3_aa: CASSLRDYGYTF

j_call: TRBJ1-4
clone_size: once
v_call: TRBV19
d_call: TRBD1
cdr3_nt: TGTGCCAGTAGTATTCGGGGGGACAGAAAACTGTTTTTT
cdr3_aa: CASSIRGDRKLFF

j_call: TRBJ1-1
clone_size: NA
v_call: TRBV19
d_call: NA
cdr3_nt: TGTGCCAGTAGTATGGGCCAGATGAACACTGAAGCTTTCTTT
cdr3_aa: CASSMGQMNTEAFF

j_call: TRBJ2-5
clone_size: NA
v_call: TRBV7-2
d_call: NA
cdr3_nt: TGTGCCAGCAGCAAATCTCGGGGAGATGGGGAGACCCAGTACTTC
cdr3_aa: CASSKSRGDGETQYF

j_call: TRBJ1-5
clone_size: NA
v_call: TRBV7-2
d_call: NA
cdr3_nt: TGTGCCAGCAGCTTAAGAGGGAATAAGGCAGATAGCAATCAGCCCCAGCATTTT
cdr3_aa: CASSLRGNKADSNQPQHF

j_call: TRBJ2-1
clone_size: once
v_call: TRBV30
d_call: NA
cdr3_nt: TGTGCCTGGAGACGTGGAGGAGAGTCCTACAATGAGCAGTTCTTC
cdr3_aa: CAWRRGGESYNEQFF

j_call: TRBJ1-2
clone_size: few
v_call: TRBV7-9
d_call: NA
cdr3_nt: TGTGCCAGCAGCTTTCAGAATATTGGCTACACCTTC
cdr3_aa: CASSFQNIGYTF

j_call: TRBJ1-6
clone_size: NA
v_call: TRBV2
d_call: NA
cdr3_nt: TGTGCCAGCAGTGAGGTGGGCCGTAATTCACCCCTCCACTTT
cdr3_aa: CASSEVGRNSPLHF

j_call: TRBJ2-1
clone_size: NA
v_call: TRBV4-2
d_call: TRBD2
cdr3_nt: TGTGCCAGCAGCCAAGTTCGGGGGGGCAATGAGCAGTTCTTC
cdr3_aa: CASSQVRGGNEQFF